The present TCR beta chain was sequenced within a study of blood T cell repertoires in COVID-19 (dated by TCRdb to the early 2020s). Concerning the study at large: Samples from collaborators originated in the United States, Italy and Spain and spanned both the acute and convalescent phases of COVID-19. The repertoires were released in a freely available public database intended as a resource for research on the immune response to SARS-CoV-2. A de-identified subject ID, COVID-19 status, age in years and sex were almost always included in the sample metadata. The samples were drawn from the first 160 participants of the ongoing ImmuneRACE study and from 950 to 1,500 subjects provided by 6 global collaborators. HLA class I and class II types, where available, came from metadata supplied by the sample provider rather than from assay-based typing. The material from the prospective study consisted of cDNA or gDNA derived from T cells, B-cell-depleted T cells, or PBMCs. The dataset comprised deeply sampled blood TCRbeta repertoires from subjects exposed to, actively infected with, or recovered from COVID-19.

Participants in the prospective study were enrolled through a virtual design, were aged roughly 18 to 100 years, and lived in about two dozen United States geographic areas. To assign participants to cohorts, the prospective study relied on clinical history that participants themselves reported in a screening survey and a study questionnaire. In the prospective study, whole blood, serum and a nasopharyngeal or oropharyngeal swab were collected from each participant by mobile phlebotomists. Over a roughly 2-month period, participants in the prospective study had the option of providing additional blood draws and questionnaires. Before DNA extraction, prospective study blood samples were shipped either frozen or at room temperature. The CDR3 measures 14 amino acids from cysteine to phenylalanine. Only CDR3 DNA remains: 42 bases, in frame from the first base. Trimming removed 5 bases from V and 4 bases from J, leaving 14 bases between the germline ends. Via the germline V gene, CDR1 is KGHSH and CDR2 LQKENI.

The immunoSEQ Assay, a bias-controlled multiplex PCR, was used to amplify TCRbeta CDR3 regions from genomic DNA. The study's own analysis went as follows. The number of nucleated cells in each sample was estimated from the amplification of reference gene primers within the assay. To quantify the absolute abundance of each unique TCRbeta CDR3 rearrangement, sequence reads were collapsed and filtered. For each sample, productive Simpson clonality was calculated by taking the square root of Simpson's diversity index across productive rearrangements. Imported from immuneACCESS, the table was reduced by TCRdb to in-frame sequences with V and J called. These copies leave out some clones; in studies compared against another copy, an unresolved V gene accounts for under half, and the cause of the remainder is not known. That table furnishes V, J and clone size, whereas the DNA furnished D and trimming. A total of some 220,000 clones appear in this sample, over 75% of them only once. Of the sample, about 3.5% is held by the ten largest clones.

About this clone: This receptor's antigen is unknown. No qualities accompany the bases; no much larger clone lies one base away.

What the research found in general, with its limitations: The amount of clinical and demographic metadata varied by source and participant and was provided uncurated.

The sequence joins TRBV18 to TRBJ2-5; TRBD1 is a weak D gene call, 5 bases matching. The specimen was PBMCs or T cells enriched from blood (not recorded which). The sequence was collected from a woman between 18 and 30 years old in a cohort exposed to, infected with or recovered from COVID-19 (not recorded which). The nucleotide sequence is TGTGCCAGCTCATCCCAGGGTGGGGCAGAGACCCAGTACTTC. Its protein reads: CASSSQGGAETQYF.